This T cell receptor beta chain comes out of a study of cytomegalovirus exposure and HLA in healthy donors. The CDR3 covers 19 residues. CDR1 is MGHRA and CDR2 is YSYEKL in the germline V gene. Unmatched junction bases numbered 11, after V lost 1 base and J lost 2 bases. Vbeta (60) and Jbeta (13) primers were used in the PCR. Using immunoSEQ multiplex PCR, the repertoire was profiled, and TCRdb retains in-frame clones only, with some absent. This sample has around 78,000 clones; 60% to 70% occur once, and the top ten carry around 6%. All donors participated as healthy donors of bone marrow. The clonotype comes from a man younger than 40 in good health and CMV-seropositive. Sequencing was carried out using PBMCs. V usage is TRBV4-1 and J usage is TRBJ2-7; 13 bases are shared with TRBD2. The CDR3 region is CASSQATSGRAEIPYEQYF. In DNA, the CDR3 is TGCGCCAGCAGCCAAGCAACTAGCGGGAGGGCCGAGATTCCCTACGAGCAGTACTTC.